This T cell receptor (beta chain) was sequenced for a study of cytomegalovirus exposure and HLA in healthy donors listed by TCRdb under 2017. For the wider study: According to an earlier analysis of several hundred of the donors, about 179 million T cells yielded 100 million or so unique TCR beta sequences and about 300 Gb of sequence data. Roughly 300 gigabases of sequencing data and approximately 80 million unique TCR sequences were included in an early release covering roughly 600 HLA-typed donors. Of the roughly 430 genotyped donors, over 70% fell in the genetic ancestry cluster associated with self-reported Caucasian donors. The study aimed to test whether cataloging public T cell receptors could reveal signatures of past pathogen exposure. The T cell repertoires of under 700 subjects were profiled by immunosequencing and related to cytomegalovirus serostatus. Along with the roughly 700-subject first cohort, a separate validation cohort of over 90 different subjects was used. High-throughput TCR immunosequencing, statistical association of individual TCRs with disease status, and machine learning were combined to predict cytomegalovirus infection status. A later analysis re-examined previously published TCR beta repertoires from several hundred donors and added high-resolution HLA genotyping to investigate patterns of TCR occurrence. The later analysis used no new phenotypic data to find candidate immune exposures, relying instead on TCR beta sequences and their occurrence across donors. An earlier analysis of around 540 of the donors applied high-throughput TCR beta sequencing to assess whether each TCR beta V gene segment acted as functional or pseudogenic. Alongside the repertoire data, information on donor age, sex, ethnicity and CMV serostatus was compiled. Genome-wide SNP genotypes for about three fifths of the 666 donors were used in a later genetic analysis, which treated that subset as a discovery cohort. Every discovery cohort repertoire had been produced on one sequencing platform. Class I and class II HLA loci were covered by the typing at four-digit resolution. Typing coverage varied by locus: about 629-640 donors for A, B, C, DRB1 and DQB1; roughly 560 for DQA1; around 570 for DPA1; fewer than 480 for DPB1. Four to six DR-DQ haplotypes were handled as single units for association and clustering, since linkage in the cohort was strong. On average, roughly 240,000 unique TCR beta nucleotide sequences were sequenced per donor among fewer than 500 genotyped donors of the cohort, with 15% to 20% of those sequences being non-productive. Beyond this particular receptor, the publication reports: The earlier analysis of nearly 600 of the donors excluded seventeen rarely observed V segments, including chromosome 9 orphons, because counts were too low. A further reported finding was that TCR beta sequences accurately predicted the HLA-A and HLA-B alleles for most subjects in the first cohort. In vitro tests confirmed that a few of the cytomegalovirus-associated TCR beta chains recognize cytomegalovirus antigens. This cohort had only TCR beta chains sequenced, and the lack of alpha or paired-chain data limited which features could be detected. In a later genetic analysis, a missense DCLRE1C variant was associated with V-gene and J-gene trimming of TCR beta chains, and the association was replicated in an independent cohort. A later genetic analysis reported fewer N-insertions in productive TCRs among donors in an Asian-associated ancestry cluster than the roughly 690-donor mean. The classifier was reported to diagnose cytomegalovirus status with high specificity and sensitivity in both the original and validation cohorts. A later analysis associated 15,000 or so TCR beta sequences with specific HLA alleles at a false discovery rate of 0.05. In a later analysis, several top co-occurrence clusters were reported to appear linked to parvovirus B19, influenza, CMV and Epstein-Barr virus. The study listed 150 to 200 TCR beta chains as associated with cytomegalovirus. In a later analysis, most CMV-associated TCR beta chains were found to appear HLA-restricted, with HLA associations seemingly driven largely by CMV exposure. A cluster of highly shared sequence variants was judged likely to be a technical artifact of the sequencing pipeline. Linkage disequilibrium might explain the correlated functional status among segregating V segments, but an unknown experimental factor could not be excluded. The authors suggested that the approach could potentially be generalized to other disease states and immunological phenotypes. In a later analysis, HLA-associated TCR beta chains were found to be more clonally expanded and to have lower generation probabilities than equally common non-associated chains. Assigning TCR associations to individual alleles was difficult when HLA alleles, especially DR and DQ, strongly co-occurred. The presence/absence analyses assumed that sequencing depth was roughly uniform across donors, and that assumption may not be true. In an earlier analysis of approximately 590 of the donors, most TCR beta V segments were observed in productive rearrangements about 90% or about 30% of the time, broadly matching IMGT annotations. In a later analysis, TCR association rates were found to vary across HLA loci, with the most associated TCRs seen for DRB1 alleles and the fewest for HLA-C alleles. CMV serostatus was the only immune exposure information available for the cohort. Most TCR sequences were observed very rarely across donors, whereas some public TCRs were present in many individuals. Because some donors lacked HLA typing at each locus, the association tests relied only on the typed subset. Some IMGT-functional V segments, including TRBV6-2 and TRBV6-3, could not be distinguished by the 87-base-pair reads and were therefore excluded.

CDR1 is given as LNHDA and CDR2 as SQIVND, both from the germline V gene (reference sequence). V gives up 7 bases and J gives up 7 bases, and the segment between their germline ends measures 17 bases. The CDR3 runs 14 residues from the cysteine to the phenylalanine. The sequence is cut down to CDR3 DNA, 42 bases in frame from base 1. The cohort consisted of 600 to 700 healthy bone marrow donors. At the time of sampling, all cohort members were nominally healthy, though unrecorded immune exposures were likely present. The donor tested CMV seronegative and was one of the 352 seronegative cohort members. Each donor provided a peripheral blood sample, and peripheral blood mononuclear cells were used for TCR beta sequencing. The Qiagen DNeasy Blood Extraction Kit was used to extract genomic DNA from the blood cell samples. The method was the immunoSEQ multiplex PCR assay. For the multiplex PCR, a mixture combining 60 forward primers for TCR Vbeta segments and 13 reverse primers for TCR Jbeta segments was used. Amplification of the CDR3 region of rearranged TCR beta genes was performed with a multiplex PCR assay on genomic DNA. The amplified TCR beta libraries were sequenced on the Illumina HiSeq System as 87-base-pair reads. As for how the authors treated the data: In a later analysis, 77 million or so unique TCR beta chains were counted across the 500 to 700 repertoires, and about 10 million of these chains were shared by at least two donors. Raw reads were error-corrected and collapsed into unique sequences by a nearest-neighbor algorithm in which closely related sequences were merged to remove PCR and sequencing errors. CDR3 sequences were aligned to IMGT reference sequences to assign V, D and J gene segments. For a sequence to be retained, at least a six-nucleotide match to both a V gene segment and a J gene segment was required. Rearrangements were called productive when the CDR3 lacked stop codons and stayed in frame with V and J; all others were non-productive. CDR3 was defined by IMGT convention, running from the second conserved V-encoded cysteine to the conserved J-encoded phenylalanine. In an earlier analysis of roughly 580 of the donors, sequences lacking an unambiguous match to a single V gene segment were excluded. An earlier analysis of 587 of the donors called V segments functional above 56.7% productive rearrangements and segregating when the between-donor standard deviation exceeded 5%. A statistical classification framework was built to diagnose cytomegalovirus status from the catalog of TCR beta chain sequences. V and J gene assignment, in a later analysis, came from comparing TCR nucleotide sequences with IMGT/GENE-DB human TR gene sequences. A later analysis assigned CDR3 sequences and most-parsimonious VDJ recombination scenarios with the TCRdist pipeline. A later analysis defined each TCR beta chain by its CDR3 amino acid sequence plus V-gene family, and excluded reads lacking a unique V-gene family. As a way to deal with suspected cross-contamination and a sequencing artifact, a later analysis dropped nearly 600 nucleotide sequences that were highly shared and had low generation probability. In a later analysis, a clonal expansion index was calculated for each public chain from normalized within-repertoire ranks of inferred template counts. In a later analysis, generation probabilities were computed with a VDJ recombination model fitted to out-of-frame rearrangements, and the resulting probabilities were checked against IGoR. In a later analysis, TCR-TCR, TCR-HLA and TCR-CMV co-occurrence was scored with hypergeometric tests, and a repertoire-size bias correction was applied to TCR pairs. False discovery rates were estimated in a later analysis by permuting HLA or CMV assignments 20 times. In a later analysis, co-occurring TCRs were grouped using DBSCAN, and TCRdist sequence similarity was added for clustering within HLA-allele-positive subsets. For co-occurrence clustering, repertoires with fewer than 30,000 or more than 120,000 public chains were excluded, along with four to six repertoires with anomalous nucleotide sharing. In its TCRdb copy, this immuneACCESS table keeps in-frame sequences only and misses some clones. Where compared with another copy, unresolved V genes explain less than half of these, and the others have no known cause. That table gives V, J and clone size, and the DNA gave D and trimming. This sample's table has entries for 140,000 to 150,000 clones. The ten largest clones represent about 0.96% of the sample.

Regarding this clone: Its antigen is currently not known.

The sequence was collected from a male donor in good health and CMV-seronegative. Sequenced sample: PBMCs. Rearrangement joined TRBV19 to TRBJ1-5, with TRBD1 as a weak D call on 5 bases. The CDR3 region reads CASNLGGGRQPQHF. DNA sequence: TGTGCCAGTAATCTTGGGGGGGGACGGCAGCCCCAGCATTTT.